The 27 T cell receptor beta chains in this list originate from one sample, sequenced in a study of a mutant IDH1 vaccine in newly diagnosed glioma. Antigen specificity for these receptors is unknown. This table comes from immunoSEQ multiplex PCR, and its TCRdb copy is limited to in-frame clones, with some not included. The sample lists around 94,000 clones, 85% to 90% occurring once. Indicated time point: week 47, end of study. Mutant IDH1 20-mer peptide, at 300 ug, made up each vaccine dose, with topical imiquimod. The input for sequencing was PBMCs, taken from a glioma patient whose treatment included an IDH1 peptide vaccine. These receptors were obtained from a woman aged 50 to 65 with glioma.

V is TRBV5-1 and J is TRBJ1-1, with a possible D match to TRBD1 (6 bases). V gave up 4 bases and J gave up 0 bases, with 7 bases separating them. The germline V gene encodes CDR1 SGHRS and CDR2 YFSETQ. CDR3 length: 13 residues. CDR3 DNA sequence: TGCGCCAGCAGCCGGACAGTGAACACTGAAGCTTTCTTT. Translated: CASSRTVNTEAFF. The complete variable domain, with remaining parts taken from reference TRBV5-1 and TRBJ1-1, reads KAGVTQTPRYLIKTRGQQVTLSCSPISGHRSVSWYQQTPGQGLQFLFEYFSETQRNKGNFPGRFSGRQFSNSRSEMNVSTLELGDSALYLCASSRTVNTEAFFGQGTRLTVV.

This chain joins TRBV30 and TRBJ1-4; D is ambiguous. Germline V gene lookup returns CDR1 GTSNPN and CDR2 SVGIG (reference sequence). The CDR3 extends over 14 amino acids. Trimming stripped 5 bases from V and 1 base from J, with 11 bases between. CDR3 amino acids: CAWAKGLTNEKLFF. In DNA, the CDR3 is TGTGCCTGGGCCAAGGGATTAACTAATGAAAAACTGTTTTTT.

The gene calls are TRBV11-1 and TRBJ2-7, with D hard to call. The CDR3 is 15 amino acids. The V and J ends lost 5 bases and 3 bases respectively, with 17 bases between them. Germline CDR1 and CDR2: SGHAT and FQDESV (reference sequence). CDR3 region: CASSPSPTQDYEQYF. CDR3 coding DNA: TGTGCCAGCAGCCCATCCCCCACCCAGGACTACGAGCAGTACTTC.

This clone has a handful of counts. The chain joins TRBV4-1 to TRBJ1-2; 7 bases line up with TRBD1. CDR1 MGHRA and CDR2 YSYEKL come from the germline V gene. CDR3 length: 15 residues. V gave up 0 bases and J gave up 8 bases; unmatched junction bases: 9. The CDR3: CASSQDPVTGVGYTF. In nucleotides, the CDR3 is TGCGCCAGCAGCCAAGATCCCGTCACAGGGGTCGGCTACACCTTC.

The chain uses TRBV5-4 and TRBJ2-1; D is possibly TRBD1 (6 bases). CDR1 is SGHNT, CDR2 YYREEE, per germline (reference sequence). The CDR3 is made up of 16 amino acids. V lost 2 bases and J 5 bases, leaving 17 bases between the germline ends. CDR3 sequence reads: CASSFPGHPPHNEQFF. The CDR3 DNA reads as TGTGCCAGCAGCTTTCCGGGACATCCACCCCACAATGAGCAGTTCTTC.

This clone was counted a few times. The chain uses TRBV5-1 and TRBJ1-1; 9 bases fit TRBD1. The V and J ends lost 0 bases and 5 bases, in that order; junction bases with no gene match: 2. CDR3 size: 14 residues. Germline lookup yields CDR1 SGHRS and CDR2 YFSETQ. The CDR3 loop is CASSLGDRATEAFF. As DNA, the CDR3 is TGCGCCAGCAGCTTGGGGGACAGGGCGACTGAAGCTTTCTTT.

In its sample, this clone is medium-sized (0.01 to 0.1%). The J gene is TRBJ2-7, the V gene TRBV5-1, with TRBD1 identical over 7 bases. Germline V CDR1 and CDR2: SGHRS, YFSETQ. The CDR3 covers 15 residues. V lost 0 bases, J lost 2 bases, and 5 bases stayed unmatched. The DNA for the CDR3 is TGCGCCAGCAGCTTGGGAGACAGGGTCCCCTACGAGCAGTACTTC. It yields the protein CASSLGDRVPYEQYF.

This clone was counted a single time. This chain connects TRBV19 to TRBJ2-7, with D maybe TRBD1 (6 bases). CDR3 length: 16 residues. The V gene lost 4 bases and the J gene lost 3 bases, with 19 bases spanning the gap. The V gene's germline CDR1 is LNHDA and CDR2 SQIVND (reference sequence). CDR3 region: CASSKIRDTSHYEQYF. DNA of the CDR3: TGTGCCAGTAGTAAGATAAGGGACACTTCACACTACGAGCAGTACTTC.

This sequence joins TRBV4-1 and TRBJ2-1; TRBD1 is a possible D gene (5 bases). The CDR3 is 14 residues long. V dropped 4 bases and J dropped 8 bases, with 15 bases sitting between them. CDR1 is MGHRA and CDR2 is YSYEKL in the germline V gene. CDR3 sequence reads: CASSPRSRVDEQFF. Written as DNA, the CDR3 is TGCGCCAGCAGCCCAAGGAGCAGGGTCGATGAGCAGTTCTTC.

The rearrangement joins TRBV6-5 to TRBJ2-2, with D uncertain. CDR3 length: 14 amino acids. Trimming removed 7 bases from V and 1 base from J, with 10 bases in between. Germline CDR1 reads MNHEY; CDR2 reads SVGAGI. CDR3 bases: TGTGCCAGCACTCCTGTTGGGAACACCGGGGAGCTGTTTTTT. The encoded protein is CASTPVGNTGELFF.

The chain uses TRBV5-8 and TRBJ2-5; D is possibly TRBD2 (5 bases). This CDR3 contains 18 residues. Trimming took off 0 bases at V and 2 bases at J, with 20 bases between the two ends. Germline V gene sequence: CDR1 SGHTS, CDR2 YDEGEE. For the CDR3, the DNA is TGTGCCAGCAGCTTGGGCCTCAACGTTGTAGGCGGGCAAGAGACCCAGTACTTC. This sequence encodes CASSLGLNVVGGQETQYF.

V and J are TRBV7-2 and TRBJ1-1; 7 bases are a match to TRBD1. V was pared by 2 bases and J by 7 bases, with 7 bases of the junction left unmatched. The CDR3 runs 14 residues. Germline CDR1 is SGHTA and CDR2 is FQGNSA. The CDR3 DNA is TGTGCCAGCAGCTTATTTAGGGGGCGGGGTGAAGCTTTCTTT. Translation gives CASSLFRGRGEAFF.

The chain uses TRBV5-4 and TRBJ2-2; tentatively, D is TRBD1 or TRBD2 (5 bases each). The CDR3 consists of 14 residues. Trimming left V 4 bases short and J 4 bases short, with 11 bases between. Germline V gene lookup returns CDR1 SGHNT and CDR2 YYREEE (reference sequence). The CDR3 spells CASSPGGGTGELFF. CDR3 sequence (DNA): TGTGCCAGCAGCCCCGGTGGGGGCACCGGGGAGCTGTTTTTT.

This clone was detected only a few times. V usage is TRBV4-1 and J usage is TRBJ1-2, with D tentatively TRBD1 (6 bases). The germline CDR1 and CDR2 sequences are MGHRA and YSYEKL. The CDR3 runs to 15 residues. Trimming shortened V by 0 bases and J by 4 bases, and 12 bases separated the two germline ends. The CDR3: CASSQDRDRTYGYTF. CDR3 coding DNA: TGCGCCAGCAGCCAAGATCGCGACAGGACCTATGGCTACACCTTC.

The V call is TRBV18, the J call TRBJ2-7; 7 nucleotides agree with TRBD1. The CDR3 covers 13 residues. The V gene end was trimmed by 6 bases and the J gene end by 5 bases; junction bases not matched to a gene: 7. CDR1 KGHSH and CDR2 LQKENI come from the germline V gene. This CDR3 is CASSPGQINEQYF. The CDR3 DNA is TGTGCCAGCTCCCCGGGACAGATAAACGAGCAGTACTTC.

Only a few counts were recorded for this clone. The rearrangement uses TRBV18 and TRBJ2-4; 15 bases map to TRBD2. Germline-derived CDR1 and CDR2 are KGHSH and LQKENI. CDR3 length: 19 residues. V gave up 3 bases and J gave up 0 bases; unmatched junction bases: 6. The CDR3 sequence: CASSPRTSGRGAAKNIQYF. DNA of the CDR3: TGTGCCAGCTCACCGAGGACTAGCGGGAGGGGCGCAGCCAAAAACATTCAGTACTTC.

This sequence joins TRBV10-3 and TRBJ2-3, with 9 nucleotides matching TRBD2. This CDR3 has 18 amino acids. The germline V gene encodes CDR1 ENHRY and CDR2 SYGVKD. V was pared by 4 bases and J by 1 base, with 12 bases of the junction left unmatched. The chain's CDR3 is CAISGTAGGIPGTDTQYF. CDR3 in DNA: TGTGCCATCAGTGGAACAGCGGGAGGCATACCTGGCACAGATACGCAGTATTTT.

This clone was recorded only once. The chain joins TRBV30 to TRBJ1-2; TRBD1 is a possible D gene (6 bases). Germline-derived CDR1 and CDR2 are GTSNPN and SVGIG (reference sequence). The V gene lost 5 bases and the J gene lost 4 bases, with 11 bases spanning the gap. This CDR3 is 12 amino acids long. Here the CDR3 DNA reads TGTGCCTGGTTACAGGGTCTCTATGGCTACACCTTC. Encoded protein: CAWLQGLYGYTF.

The rearrangement joins TRBV5-1 to TRBJ1-1, with D possibly TRBD1 on 5 matching bases. Germline V lookup: CDR1 SGHRS, CDR2 YFSETQ. With 4 bases removed from V and 1 base from J, the gap between germline ends came to 11 bases. This CDR3 is built from 14 residues. The CDR3: CASSRATGNTEAFF. The CDR3 DNA reads TGCGCCAGCAGCAGAGCTACAGGGAACACTGAAGCTTTCTTT. Based on the CDR3 plus reference TRBV5-1 and TRBJ1-1, the full variable domain is KAGVTQTPRYLIKTRGQQVTLSCSPISGHRSVSWYQQTPGQGLQFLFEYFSETQRNKGNFPGRFSGRQFSNSRSEMNVSTLELGDSALYLCASSRATGNTEAFFGQGTRLTVV.

The rearrangement links TRBV5-4 to TRBJ2-1; 12 nucleotides line up with TRBD2. Trimming removed 1 base from V and 7 bases from J; junction bases left unmatched: 3. The CDR3 extends over 15 amino acids. Germline V gene data show CDR1 as SGHNT and CDR2 as YYREEE (reference sequence). The CDR3 bases are TGTGCCAGCAGCTTGTCACTAGCGGGAGGAAATGAGCAGTTCTTC. This codes for CASSLSLAGGNEQFF.

This clone appeared a single time. The chain carries TRBV27 and TRBJ2-2, with 11 bases aligning to TRBD2. Unmatched junction bases numbered 8, after V lost 3 bases and J lost 5 bases. The V gene's germline CDR1 is MNHEY and CDR2 SMNVEV (reference sequence). CDR3 length: 17 residues. CDR3 in amino acids: CASSLNILAGGTGELFF. The CDR3 DNA follows: TGTGCCAGCAGTTTGAATATTCTAGCGGGAGGAACCGGGGAGCTGTTTTTT.

The rearrangement joins TRBV19 to TRBJ1-3; D not resolved. Germline V gene sequence: CDR1 LNHDA, CDR2 SQIVND (reference sequence). Trimming took off 3 bases at V and 0 bases at J, with 12 bases between the two ends. The CDR3 spans 16 residues. The chain's CDR3 is CASSMKRSFSGNTIYF. The DNA of the CDR3 is TGTGCCAGTAGTATGAAGAGGAGCTTCTCTGGAAACACCATATATTTT.

V is TRBV9 and J is TRBJ2-2; D is unclear. V gave up 7 bases and J gave up 0 bases, with 7 bases separating them. The CDR3 runs 13 residues. Germline V gene lookup returns CDR1 SGDLS and CDR2 YYNGEE. In nucleotides, the CDR3 is TGTGCCAGCGACGGGTCGAACACCGGGGAGCTGTTTTTT. Its translation is CASDGSNTGELFF.

This chain joins TRBV10-3 and TRBJ2-2; D might be TRBD2 (6 bases). With 4 bases removed from V and 3 bases from J, the gap between germline ends came to 9 bases. The CDR3 has 14 residues. Germline CDR1 and CDR2: ENHRY and SYGVKD. The chain's CDR3 is CAISAIADTGELFF. The DNA for the CDR3 is TGTGCCATCAGTGCTATAGCGGACACCGGGGAGCTGTTTTTT.

CDR3 DNA: TGTGCCAGTAGTACCCGGGCGGGTGAGCAGTTCTTC. It translates to CASSTRAGEQFF. The chain recombines TRBV19 with TRBJ2-1; perhaps TRBD2 as D (5 bases). The V gene lost 4 bases and the J gene lost 9 bases, with 10 bases spanning the gap. Germline lookup yields CDR1 LNHDA and CDR2 SQIVND (reference sequence). CDR3 length: 12 residues.

The chain employs TRBV14 and TRBJ2-3; 8 bases match TRBD1. The germline V gene encodes CDR1 SGHDN and CDR2 FVKESK. The CDR3 totals 15 residues. J gave up 1 base and V 2 bases, and 2 bases lay outside the gene matches. In DNA form, the CDR3 reads TGTGCCAGCAGCCAACCGGGACAGGGCACAGATACGCAGTATTTT. Translating gives CASSQPGQGTDTQYF.

The chain joins TRBV27 to TRBJ1-2; tentatively, D is TRBD1 (5 bases). CDR3 length: 14 amino acids. The V gene's germline CDR1 is MNHEY and CDR2 SMNVEV (reference sequence). The V end was cut by 5 bases, the J end by 0 bases, with 10 bases between. The CDR3 sequence is CASSQTVTNYGYTF. As DNA, the CDR3 is TGTGCCAGCAGTCAGACAGTGACTAACTATGGCTACACCTTC.